These 22 T cell receptor beta chains originate from one sample sequenced in a study of siplizumab effects on memory and regulatory T cells. The method was immunoSEQ multiplex PCR; TCRdb's version includes in-frame clones alone and lacks a portion of them. The sample consists of around 100,000 clones, 85% to 95% of them appearing once. Source material: non-Treg CD4+ T cells sorted from blood. All receptors derive from a human donor in good health.

The sample holds one count of this clone. This chain connects TRBV28 to TRBJ1-5; D is ambiguous. V was trimmed by 5 bases and J by 1 base, leaving 6 bases between them. The CDR3 extends over 13 amino acids. CDR1 is MDHEN, CDR2 SYDVKM, per germline. The CDR3 protein is CASSAWSNQPQHF. CDR3 nucleotides: TGTGCCAGCAGTGCTTGGAGCAATCAGCCCCAGCATTTT.

This clone was counted a single time. The chain joins TRBV7-2 to TRBJ2-3; 10 bases are shared with TRBD2. CDR1 is SGHTA and CDR2 is FQGNSA in the germline V gene. V was clipped by 3 bases and J by 0 bases; unmatched bases: 0. The CDR3 runs to 15 residues. The CDR3 reads CASSLTSGSTDTQYF. The CDR3 nucleotides are TGTGCCAGCAGCTTGACTAGCGGGAGCACAGATACGCAGTATTTT. The variable domain in full, completed from reference TRBV7-2 and TRBJ2-3, reads GAGVSQSPSNKVTEKGKDVELRCDPISGHTALYWYRQSLGQGLEFLIYFQGNSAPDKSGLPSDRFSAERTGGSVSTLTIQRTQQEDSAVYLCASSLTSGSTDTQYFGPGTRLTVL.

This chain connects TRBV10-3 to TRBJ1-1; 7 positions match TRBD1. The CDR3 runs 14 residues. V gave up 6 bases and J gave up 3 bases; unmatched junction bases: 7. Germline V gives CDR1 ENHRY, CDR2 SYGVKD. This chain's CDR3 is CAIREQGLDTEAFF. The CDR3 region has the DNA TGTGCCATCAGGGAACAGGGGTTGGACACTGAAGCTTTCTTT.

The V call is TRBV28, the J call TRBJ1-2; 9 bases map to TRBD1. Germline V gene data show CDR1 as MDHEN and CDR2 as SYDVKM. Losses at the gene ends were 6 bases for V and 8 bases for J; bases not matched to a gene: 7. This CDR3 is 13 amino acids long. CDR3 region: CASRGTGRGGYTF. Written as DNA, the CDR3 is TGTGCCAGCAGGGGGACAGGGAGGGGAGGCTACACCTTC.

The J gene is TRBJ1-1, the V gene TRBV29-1, with D perhaps TRBD1 (5 bases). Germline V gene data show CDR1 as SQVTM and CDR2 as ANQGSEA. With 6 bases removed from V and 9 bases from J, the gap between germline ends came to 17 bases. There are 12 residues in the CDR3. CDR3 amino acids: CSVKTIRQQAFF. The CDR3 coding sequence is TGCAGCGTCAAAACCATCAGACAGCAAGCTTTCTTT. Combining the CDR3 with reference TRBV29-1 and TRBJ1-1 gives the whole variable domain SAVISQKPSRDICQRGTSLTIQCQVDSQVTMMFWYRQQPGQSLTLIATANQGSEATYESGFVIDKFPISRPNLTFSTLTVSNMSPEDSSIYLCSVKTIRQQAFFGQGTRLTVV.

The V call is TRBV5-6, the J call TRBJ1-2, with D perhaps matching TRBD1 (5 bases). The V end lost 2 bases, the J end lost 11 bases, and 22 bases lay between the germline ends. CDR1 SGHDT and CDR2 YYEEEE come from the germline V gene. There are 15 residues in the CDR3. The CDR3 DNA reads as TGTGCCAGCAGCTTTACGCCCGGGGCGCGTGGAGGTTACACCTTC. Amino acid sequence: CASSFTPGARGGYTF.

The CDR3: CASSERTMPGYGYTF. CDR3 coding DNA: TGTGCCAGTAGTGAGCGGACCATGCCTGGCTATGGCTACACCTTC. This chain links TRBV19 with TRBJ1-2, with D unresolved. This CDR3 has 15 residues. CDR1 LNHDA and CDR2 SQIVND come from the germline V gene (reference sequence). V lost 5 bases to trimming and J lost 4 bases, with 17 bases between them.

This clone came up once. The rearrangement joins TRBV7-9 to TRBJ2-1; 7 positions agree with TRBD2. The V gene end was trimmed by 0 bases and the J gene end by 6 bases; junction bases not matched to a gene: 2. Germline CDR1 reads SEHNR; CDR2 reads FQNEAQ (reference sequence). The CDR3 is 14 residues long. The CDR3 DNA reads TGTGCCAGCAGCTTAGCGGGAGGGCCCAATGAGCAGTTCTTC. Encoded protein: CASSLAGGPNEQFF.

The chain combines TRBV6-1 with TRBJ2-5; possible D gene TRBD2, 6 bases. CDR1 and CDR2 (germline): MNHNS, SASEGT. Between the trimmed V and J ends, which lost 5 bases and 10 bases, there was a span of 17 bases. This CDR3 comprises 13 residues. The CDR3 spells CASSNSGLRDQYF. CDR3 bases: TGTGCCAGCAGTAATAGTGGACTAAGGGACCAGTACTTC.

The rearrangement links TRBV6-1 to TRBJ2-7; 7 nucleotides match TRBD1. V was pared by 5 bases and J by 3 bases, with 4 bases of the junction left unmatched. CDR1 and CDR2 from the germline V gene are MNHNS and SASEGT. The CDR3 extends over 13 amino acids. The CDR3 is CASSRQGDYEQYF. The CDR3 DNA follows: TGTGCCAGCAGTCGACAGGGAGACTACGAGCAGTACTTC.

V gene TRBV4-2 combines with J gene TRBJ2-7; tentative D call: TRBD1 (6 bases). CDR3 size: 15 residues. Deletions cut 4 bases from V and 2 bases from J, with 15 bases between. Germline loops: CDR1 LGHNA, CDR2 YNFKEQ. The CDR3 here is CASSRLEGHPYEQYF. CDR3 in DNA: TGTGCCAGCAGCCGTCTTGAGGGACACCCCTACGAGCAGTACTTC.

The chain carries TRBV5-1 and TRBJ2-3; D call uncertain. Per the germline V gene, CDR1 is SGHRS and CDR2 is YFSETQ. The CDR3 runs 16 residues. The V end was cut by 0 bases, the J end by 0 bases, with 11 bases between. The chain's CDR3 is CASSLEPPSSTDTQYF. The CDR3 nucleotides read TGCGCCAGCAGCTTGGAGCCCCCTTCTAGCACAGATACGCAGTATTTT.

The chain employs TRBV2 and TRBJ2-3, with D tentatively TRBD2 (5 bases). Germline V gene sequence: CDR1 SNHLY, CDR2 FYNNEI. V shed 4 bases and J shed 11 bases, with 16 bases lying between them. The CDR3 is 13 amino acids. DNA for the CDR3: TGTGCCAGCAGTGTACTCCTCGGGATTGAGCAGTATTTT. Amino acid sequence: CASSVLLGIEQYF.

The J gene is TRBJ2-2, the V gene TRBV2; no reliable D call. This CDR3 comprises 15 residues. Germline V CDR1 and CDR2: SNHLY, FYNNEI. Trimming removed 1 base at V and 1 base at J, with 7 bases between. CDR3 residues: CASSEGLLNTGELFF. As DNA, the CDR3 is TGTGCCAGCAGTGAAGGGCTCCTGAACACCGGGGAGCTGTTTTTT.

The chain carries TRBV10-1 and TRBJ2-1; D gene uncertain. Germline V CDR1 and CDR2: WNHNN, SYGVQD (reference sequence). V was clipped by 0 bases and J by 5 bases, with 11 bases between them. The CDR3 is made up of 15 amino acids. CDR3 sequence: CASSESGRANNEQFF. For the CDR3, the DNA is TGCGCCAGCAGTGAGTCGGGCAGAGCCAACAATGAGCAGTTCTTC.

The genes are TRBV7-3 and TRBJ2-5, with 8 bases fitting TRBD1. The CDR3 is made up of 13 amino acids. Germline V gives CDR1 SGHTA, CDR2 FQGTGA. The V gene end was trimmed by 5 bases and the J gene end by 4 bases; junction bases not matched to a gene: 3. The CDR3 DNA reads as TGTGCCAGCAGCCCCGGGACAGGAGAGACCCAGTACTTC. Encoded protein: CASSPGTGETQYF.

The V gene is TRBV5-4, the J gene TRBJ1-4; D possibly corresponds to TRBD1 (6 bases). The CDR3 is 17 residues long. Germline loops: CDR1 SGHNT, CDR2 YYREEE (reference sequence). Trimming pared 3 bases from V and 0 bases from J, leaving 15 bases between. DNA for the CDR3: TGTGCCAGCAGCTCTTCGGGGACACCTGCAACTAATGAAAAACTGTTTTTT. This gives the protein CASSSSGTPATNEKLFF. The full variable domain, rest sourced from reference TRBV5-4 and TRBJ1-4, is ETGVTQSPTHLIKTRGQQVTLRCSSQSGHNTVSWYQQALGQGPQFIFQYYREEENGRGNFPPRFSGLQFPNYSSELNVNALELDDSALYLCASSSSGTPATNEKLFFGSGTQLSVL.

The V call is TRBV10-3, the J call TRBJ2-5; the D gene is possibly TRBD2 (5 bases). V was clipped by 5 bases and J by 0 bases, with 7 bases between them. Germline V gene data show CDR1 as ENHRY and CDR2 as SYGVKD. This CDR3 contains 13 residues. The CDR3 is CAISSGNQETQYF. The DNA for the CDR3 is TGTGCCATCAGTAGCGGAAACCAAGAGACCCAGTACTTC.

This chain links TRBV18 with TRBJ2-1, with D possibly being TRBD1 (6 bases). This CDR3 has 16 amino acids. Germline CDR1 reads KGHSH; CDR2 reads LQKENI. Trimming took 2 bases from V and 5 from J, leaving 16 bases between them. CDR3: CASSPAGAGVHNEQFF. CDR3 nucleotides: TGTGCCAGCTCACCAGCAGGGGCAGGGGTCCACAATGAGCAGTTCTTC.

The genes are TRBV29-1 and TRBJ2-3; D unresolved. The CDR3 loop spans 15 amino acids. Germline assignment: CDR1 SQVTM and CDR2 ANQGSEA. Trimming took off 1 base at V and 0 bases at J, with 11 bases between the two ends. CDR3 sequence reads: CSVEVLQRSTDTQYF. In DNA, the CDR3 is TGCAGCGTTGAAGTTCTCCAGCGAAGCACAGATACGCAGTATTTT.

The chain carries TRBV18 and TRBJ1-5; D gene ambiguous. Trimming cost V 2 bases and J 3 bases, with 5 bases left between them. The length of the CDR3 is 13 residues. CDR1 KGHSH and CDR2 LQKENI come from the germline V gene. The CDR3 is CASSPSNNQPQHF. The CDR3 region has the DNA TGTGCCAGCTCACCATCCAACAATCAGCCCCAGCATTTT.

Regarding this clone: An end of the junction differs from the germline gene, which may be a read error. The V gene is TRBV9, the J gene TRBJ2-6, with D possibly matching TRBD1 (6 bases). Looked up from germline, CDR1 is SGDLS and CDR2 is YYNGEE. This CDR3 spans 12 amino acids. In nucleotides, the CDR3 is TGTGCCAGCAGCGCAGTCCCCGGGACACCCTTTTTC. Its protein is CASSAVPGTPFF.